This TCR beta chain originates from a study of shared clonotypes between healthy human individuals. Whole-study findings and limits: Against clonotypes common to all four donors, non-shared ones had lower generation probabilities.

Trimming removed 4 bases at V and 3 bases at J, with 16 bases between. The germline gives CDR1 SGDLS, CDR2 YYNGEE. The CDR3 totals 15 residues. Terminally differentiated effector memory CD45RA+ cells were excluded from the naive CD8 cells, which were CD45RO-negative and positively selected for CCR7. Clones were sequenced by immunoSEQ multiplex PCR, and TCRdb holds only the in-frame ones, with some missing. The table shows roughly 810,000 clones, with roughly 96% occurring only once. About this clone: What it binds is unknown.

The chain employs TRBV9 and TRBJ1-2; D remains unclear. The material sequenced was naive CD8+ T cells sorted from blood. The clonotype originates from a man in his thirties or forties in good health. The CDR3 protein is CASSPEGSIYYGYTF. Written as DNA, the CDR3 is TGTGCCAGCAGCCCGGAGGGCTCGATATACTATGGCTACACCTTC.